This TCR beta chain was obtained from a study of blood T cell repertoires in COVID-19. V lost 3 bases, J lost 2 bases, and 23 bases lay in between. CDR3 length equals 18 residues. The germline CDR1 and CDR2 sequences are SGHTS and YDEGEE. Clones were sequenced by immunoSEQ multiplex PCR, and TCRdb holds only the in-frame ones, with some missing. The sample yields about 95,000 clones, about four fifths seen once. The sequence came from a human donor in a cohort sampled during active COVID-19. Sequencing was carried out using peripheral blood. The chain has TRBV5-8 and TRBJ1-2; the D gene is possibly TRBD1 (5 bases). Written as DNA, the CDR3 is TGTGCCAGCAGCTCAAGTCCAGGGAATTCGGCAAGAAACTATGGCTACACCTTC. Translated: CASSSSPGNSARNYGYTF.